Listed here are 3 T cell receptor beta chains from one sample, sequenced in a study of beta chain features in type 1 diabetes. The investigators reverse transcribed all of the isolated RNA, so they sequenced expressed TCRB transcripts. Here immunoSEQ multiplex PCR was the method, and the copy in TCRdb shows in-frame clones only, minus some. The sample lists about 240,000 clones, 27% occurring once. Material for sequencing was central memory CD4+ T cells from blood. The receptors come from a man aged 25-45 years in good health.

The CDR3 region has the DNA TGTGGGGCCAATGAGCAGTTCTTC. This codes for CGANEQFF. The V and J genes are TRBV7-7 and TRBJ2-1, with D uncertain. The CDR3 covers 8 residues. Germline V gene lookup returns CDR1 SSHAT and CDR2 FNYEAQ (reference sequence).

The chain is built from TRBV6-5 and TRBJ1-5, with TRBD1 matching over 8 bases. Germline V gene lookup returns CDR1 MNHEY and CDR2 SVGAGI. With 5 bases clipped from V and 6 bases from J, the junction kept 9 bases outside the gene matches. The CDR3 extends over 15 amino acids. The CDR3 is CASSQDRGQAQPQHF. In DNA form, the CDR3 reads TGTGCCAGCAGTCAAGACAGGGGTCAAGCTCAGCCCCAGCATTTT.

This sequence joins TRBV6-1 and TRBJ2-7; 7 bases agree with TRBD1. V gave up 4 bases and J gave up 2 bases; unmatched junction bases: 11. The CDR3 runs to 16 residues. Germline values: CDR1 MNHNS, CDR2 SASEGT. The DNA of the CDR3 is TGTGCCAGCAGTGGAAAAAGGACAGGTCGAACCTACGAGCAGTACTTC. Protein sequence: CASSGKRTGRTYEQYF.